This T cell receptor beta chain was obtained from a study of blood T cell repertoires in COVID-19. Background on the study: Italy, Spain and the United States were the sources of the convalescent and acute COVID-19 samples. The analysed material was cDNA or gDNA that came from T cells, B-cell-depleted T cells, or PBMCs.

Between the trimmed V and J ends, which lost 4 bases and 4 bases, there was a span of 15 bases. CDR1 is SGHDT, CDR2 YYEEEE, per germline. The length of the CDR3 is 15 residues. Original methodology: By means of reference gene primer amplification, nucleated cell counts were estimated. Assay used: immunoSEQ multiplex PCR; TCRdb lists only in-frame clones, some missing. V, J and clone size were drawn from that table, and D and trimming were deduced from the DNA. The sample contains roughly 100,000 clones, around 80% of which appear only once. The receptor's source is a man aged 60-69 years with acute or convalescent COVID-19. The rearrangement links TRBV5-6 to TRBJ2-1; TRBD1 might be the D (5 bases). The sequenced sample was peripheral blood. CDR3: CASSPRYRQYNEQFF. The CDR3 nucleotides read TGTGCCAGCAGCCCCAGGTATCGACAGTACAATGAGCAGTTCTTC.